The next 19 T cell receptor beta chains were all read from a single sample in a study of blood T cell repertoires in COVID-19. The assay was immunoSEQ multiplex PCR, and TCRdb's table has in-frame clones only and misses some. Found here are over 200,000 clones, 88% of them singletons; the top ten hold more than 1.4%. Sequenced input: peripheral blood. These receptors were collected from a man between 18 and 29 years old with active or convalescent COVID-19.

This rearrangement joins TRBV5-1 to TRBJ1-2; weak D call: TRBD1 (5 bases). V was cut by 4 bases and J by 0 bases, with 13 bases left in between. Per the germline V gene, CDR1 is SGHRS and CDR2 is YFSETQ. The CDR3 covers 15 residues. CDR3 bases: TGCGCCAGCAGCCCAATGGGGGGAGCTAACTATGGCTACACCTTC. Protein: CASSPMGGANYGYTF.

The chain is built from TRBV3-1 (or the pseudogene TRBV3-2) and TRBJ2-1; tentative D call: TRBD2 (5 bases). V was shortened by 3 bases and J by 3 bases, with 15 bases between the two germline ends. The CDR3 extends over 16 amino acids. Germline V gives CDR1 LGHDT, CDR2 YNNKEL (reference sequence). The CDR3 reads CASSQPGSGGYNEQFF. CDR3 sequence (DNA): TGTGCCAGCAGCCAGCCGGGATCTGGCGGCTACAATGAGCAGTTCTTC.

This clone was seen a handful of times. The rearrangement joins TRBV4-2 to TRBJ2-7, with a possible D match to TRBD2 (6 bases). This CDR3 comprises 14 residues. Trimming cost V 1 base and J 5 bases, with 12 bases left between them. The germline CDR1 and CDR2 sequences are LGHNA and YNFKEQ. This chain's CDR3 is CASSQVSGVDEQYF. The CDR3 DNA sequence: TGTGCCAGCAGCCAAGTGTCGGGAGTAGACGAGCAGTACTTC.

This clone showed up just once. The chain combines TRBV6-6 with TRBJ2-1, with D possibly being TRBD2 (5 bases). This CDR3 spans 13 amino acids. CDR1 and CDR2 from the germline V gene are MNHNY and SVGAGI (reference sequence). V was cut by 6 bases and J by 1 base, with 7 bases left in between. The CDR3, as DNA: TGTGCCAGCAGCCGGGATTCCTACAATGAGCAGTTCTTC. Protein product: CASSRDSYNEQFF.

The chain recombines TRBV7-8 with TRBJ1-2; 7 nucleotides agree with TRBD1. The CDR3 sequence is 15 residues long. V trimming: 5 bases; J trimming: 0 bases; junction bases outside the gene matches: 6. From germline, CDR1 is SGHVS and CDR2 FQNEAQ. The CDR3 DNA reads TGTGCCAGCAGCCTCCGGGACAGCTCTAACTATGGCTACACCTTC. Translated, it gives CASSLRDSSNYGYTF.

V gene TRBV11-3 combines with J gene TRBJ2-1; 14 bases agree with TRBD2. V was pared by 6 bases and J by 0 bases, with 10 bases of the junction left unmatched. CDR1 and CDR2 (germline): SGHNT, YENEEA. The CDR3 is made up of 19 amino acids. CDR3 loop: CASSPGTSGSTISYNEQFF. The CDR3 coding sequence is TGTGCCAGCAGTCCCGGGACTAGCGGGAGCACCATCTCCTACAATGAGCAGTTCTTC.

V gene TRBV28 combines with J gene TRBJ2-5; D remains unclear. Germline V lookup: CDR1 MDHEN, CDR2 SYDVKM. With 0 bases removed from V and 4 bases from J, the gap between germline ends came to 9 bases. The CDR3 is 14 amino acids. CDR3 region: CASSLWERRETQYF. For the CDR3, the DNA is TGTGCCAGCAGTTTATGGGAGCGTCGAGAGACCCAGTACTTC.

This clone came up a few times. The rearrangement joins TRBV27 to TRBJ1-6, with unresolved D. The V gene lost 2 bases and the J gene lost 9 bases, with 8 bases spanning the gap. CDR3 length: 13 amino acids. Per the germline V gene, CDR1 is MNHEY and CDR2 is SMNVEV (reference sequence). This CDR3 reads CASSLGRISPLHF. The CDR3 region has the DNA TGTGCCAGCAGTTTAGGGAGGATTTCACCCCTCCACTTT.

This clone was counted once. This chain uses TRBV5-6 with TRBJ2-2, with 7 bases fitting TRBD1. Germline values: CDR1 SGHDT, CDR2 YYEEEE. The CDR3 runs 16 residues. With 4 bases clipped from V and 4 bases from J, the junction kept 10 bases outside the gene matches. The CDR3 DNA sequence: TGTGCCAGCAGCCGCCCCAAGACAGGGTTCACCGGGGAGCTGTTTTTT. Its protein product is CASSRPKTGFTGELFF.

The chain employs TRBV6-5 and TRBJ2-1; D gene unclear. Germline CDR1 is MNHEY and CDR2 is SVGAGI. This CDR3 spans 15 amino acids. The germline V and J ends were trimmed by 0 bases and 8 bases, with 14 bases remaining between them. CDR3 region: CASSYSRPRSDEQFF. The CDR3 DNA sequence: TGTGCCAGCAGTTACTCAAGGCCCCGGAGCGATGAGCAGTTCTTC.

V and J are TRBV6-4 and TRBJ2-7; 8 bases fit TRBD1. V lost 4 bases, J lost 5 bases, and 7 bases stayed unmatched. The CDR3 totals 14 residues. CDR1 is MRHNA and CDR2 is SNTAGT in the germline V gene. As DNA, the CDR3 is TGTGCCAGCAGTGGGGACAGGTGCGCTCACGAGCAGTACTTC. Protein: CASSGDRCAHEQYF.

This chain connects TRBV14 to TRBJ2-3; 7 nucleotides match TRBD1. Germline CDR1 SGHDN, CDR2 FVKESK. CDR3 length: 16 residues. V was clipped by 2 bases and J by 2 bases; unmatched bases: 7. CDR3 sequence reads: CASSQFRGLTTDTQYF. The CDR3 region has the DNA TGTGCCAGCAGCCAATTTAGGGGGCTGACCACAGATACGCAGTATTTT. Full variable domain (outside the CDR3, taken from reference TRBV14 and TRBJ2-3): EAGVTQFPSHSVIEKGQTVTLRCDPISGHDNLYWYRRVMGKEIKFLLHFVKESKQDESGMPNNRFLAERTGGTYSTLKVQPAELEDSGVYFCASSQFRGLTTDTQYFGPGTRLTVL.

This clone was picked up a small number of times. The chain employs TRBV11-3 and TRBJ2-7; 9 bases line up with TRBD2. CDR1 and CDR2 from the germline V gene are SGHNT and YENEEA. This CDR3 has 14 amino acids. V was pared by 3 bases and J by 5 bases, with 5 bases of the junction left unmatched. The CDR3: CASSFSGSSHEQYF. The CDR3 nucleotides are TGTGCCAGCAGCTTTAGCGGGAGTTCCCACGAGCAGTACTTC.

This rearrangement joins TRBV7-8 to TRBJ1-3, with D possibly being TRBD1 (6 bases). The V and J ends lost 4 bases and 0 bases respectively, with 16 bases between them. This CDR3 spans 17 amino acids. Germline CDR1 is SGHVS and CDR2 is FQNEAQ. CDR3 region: CASSSLGATHSGNTIYF. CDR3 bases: TGTGCCAGCAGCTCCCTGGGGGCCACCCACTCTGGAAACACCATATATTTT.

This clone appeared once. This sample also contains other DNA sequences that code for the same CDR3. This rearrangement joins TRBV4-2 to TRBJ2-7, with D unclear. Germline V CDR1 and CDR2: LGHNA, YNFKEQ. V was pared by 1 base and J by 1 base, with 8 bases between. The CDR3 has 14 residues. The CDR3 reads CASSQGRGSYEQYF. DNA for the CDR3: TGTGCCAGCAGCCAAGGCCGAGGTTCCTACGAGCAGTACTTC.

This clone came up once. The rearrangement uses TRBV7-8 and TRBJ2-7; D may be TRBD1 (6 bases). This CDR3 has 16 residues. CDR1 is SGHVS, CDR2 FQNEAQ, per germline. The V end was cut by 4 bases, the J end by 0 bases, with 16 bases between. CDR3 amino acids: CASSSQQGRSSYEQYF. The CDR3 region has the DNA TGTGCCAGCAGCTCCCAACAGGGCAGGAGCTCCTACGAGCAGTACTTC. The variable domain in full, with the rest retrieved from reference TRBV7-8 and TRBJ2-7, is GAGVSQSPRYKVAKRGQDVALRCDPISGHVSLFWYQQALGQGPEFLTYFQNEAQLDKSGLPSDRFFAERPEGSVSTLKIQRTQQEDSAVYLCASSSQQGRSSYEQYFGPGTRLTVT.

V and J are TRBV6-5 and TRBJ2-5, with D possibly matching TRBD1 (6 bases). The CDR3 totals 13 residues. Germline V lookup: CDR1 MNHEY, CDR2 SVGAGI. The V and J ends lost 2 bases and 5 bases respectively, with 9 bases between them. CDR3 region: CASSYPGAETQYF. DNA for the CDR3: TGTGCCAGCAGTTACCCAGGGGCGGAGACCCAGTACTTC.

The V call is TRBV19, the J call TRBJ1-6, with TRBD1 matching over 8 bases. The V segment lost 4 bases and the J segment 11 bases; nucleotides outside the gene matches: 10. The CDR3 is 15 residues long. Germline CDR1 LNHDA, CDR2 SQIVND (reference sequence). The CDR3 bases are TGTGCCAGTAGTAGCCGACAGGGGATAGGTGCACCCCTCCACTTT. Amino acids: CASSSRQGIGAPLHF. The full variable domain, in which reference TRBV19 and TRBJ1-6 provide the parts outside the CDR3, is DGGITQSPKYLFRKEGQNVTLSCEQNLNHDAMYWYRQDPGQGLRLIYYSQIVNDFQKGDIAEGYSVSREKKESFPLTVTSAQKNPTAFYLCASSSRQGIGAPLHFGNGTRLTVT.

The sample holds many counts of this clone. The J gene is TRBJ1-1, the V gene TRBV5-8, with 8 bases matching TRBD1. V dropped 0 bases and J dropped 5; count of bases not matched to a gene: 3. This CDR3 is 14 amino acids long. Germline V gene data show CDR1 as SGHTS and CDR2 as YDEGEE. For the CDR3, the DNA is TGTGCCAGCAGCTTGGGACAGGGGAGTACTGAAGCTTTCTTT. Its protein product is CASSLGQGSTEAFF.